Reported below is one T cell receptor (beta chain). This record belongs to a study of blood T cell repertoires in COVID-19. Study summary: Sites in the United States, Italy and Spain provided acute and convalescent COVID-19 samples. T cells, B-cell-depleted T cells, or PBMCs provided the cDNA or gDNA that served as material.

This CDR3 has 17 amino acids. Germline loops: CDR1 MDHEN, CDR2 SYDVKM. Trimming took off 6 bases at V and 2 bases at J, with 19 bases between the two ends. Methods used by the authors: Reference gene primer amplification gave nucleated cell count estimates. Measured with immunoSEQ multiplex PCR; TCRdb has only the in-frame clones, and not every one. Clone size and V and J calls were adopted from that table, with D and trimming inferred from the DNA. The profile shows roughly 33,000 clones, 85% to 95% of them singletons. The sequenced sample was peripheral blood. The chain is built from TRBV28 and TRBJ2-2, with a weak D call TRBD1 (6 bases). The clonotype originates from a human donor in a cohort sampled during active COVID-19. The CDR3, as DNA: TGTGCCAGCAGGGGTATGTTCTGGGGGACAAACACCGGGGAGCTGTTTTTT. This codes for CASRGMFWGTNTGELFF.